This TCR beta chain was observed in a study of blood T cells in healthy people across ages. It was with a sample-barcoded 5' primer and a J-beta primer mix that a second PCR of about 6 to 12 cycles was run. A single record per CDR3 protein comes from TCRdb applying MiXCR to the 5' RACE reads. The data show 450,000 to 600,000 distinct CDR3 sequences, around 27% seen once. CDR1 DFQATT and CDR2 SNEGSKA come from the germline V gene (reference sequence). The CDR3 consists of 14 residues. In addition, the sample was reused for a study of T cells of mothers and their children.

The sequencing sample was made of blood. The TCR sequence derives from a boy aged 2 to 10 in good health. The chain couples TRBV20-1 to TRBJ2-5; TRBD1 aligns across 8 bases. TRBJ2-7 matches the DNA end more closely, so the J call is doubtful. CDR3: CSATTGGKSYEQYF. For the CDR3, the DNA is TGCAGTGCTACCACAGGGGGTAAAAGCTACGAGCAGTACTTC.